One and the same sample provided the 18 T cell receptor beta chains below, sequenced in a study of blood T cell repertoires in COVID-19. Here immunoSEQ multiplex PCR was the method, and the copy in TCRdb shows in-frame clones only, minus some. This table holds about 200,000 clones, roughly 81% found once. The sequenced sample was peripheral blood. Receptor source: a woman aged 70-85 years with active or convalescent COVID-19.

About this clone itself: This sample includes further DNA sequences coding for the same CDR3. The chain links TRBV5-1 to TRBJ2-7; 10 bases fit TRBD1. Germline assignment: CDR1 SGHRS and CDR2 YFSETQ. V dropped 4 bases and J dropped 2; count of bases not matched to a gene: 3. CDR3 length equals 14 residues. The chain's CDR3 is CASSLDRGPYEQYF. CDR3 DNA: TGCGCCAGCAGCCTTGACAGGGGGCCCTACGAGCAGTACTTC.

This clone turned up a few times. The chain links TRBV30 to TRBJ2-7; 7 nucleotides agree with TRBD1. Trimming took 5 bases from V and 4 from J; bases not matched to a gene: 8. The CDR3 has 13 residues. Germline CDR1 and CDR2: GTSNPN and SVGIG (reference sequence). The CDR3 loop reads CAWGRDSRYEQYF. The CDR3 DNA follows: TGTGCCTGGGGAAGGGACAGCAGATACGAGCAGTACTTC. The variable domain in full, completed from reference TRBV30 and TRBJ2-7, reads SQTIHQWPATLVQPVGSPLSLECTVEGTSNPNLYWYRQAAGRGLQLLFYSVGIGQISSEVPQNLSASRPQDRQFILSSKKLLLSDSGFYLCAWGRDSRYEQYFGPGTRLTVT.

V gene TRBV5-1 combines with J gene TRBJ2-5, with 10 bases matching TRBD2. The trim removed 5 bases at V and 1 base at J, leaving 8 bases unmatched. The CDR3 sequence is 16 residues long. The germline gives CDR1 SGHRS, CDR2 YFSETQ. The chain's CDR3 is CASSSSGRGSQETQYF. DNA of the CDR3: TGCGCCAGCAGTTCTAGCGGGAGAGGTAGCCAAGAGACCCAGTACTTC. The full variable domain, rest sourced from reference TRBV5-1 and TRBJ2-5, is KAGVTQTPRYLIKTRGQQVTLSCSPISGHRSVSWYQQTPGQGLQFLFEYFSETQRNKGNFPGRFSGRQFSNSRSEMNVSTLELGDSALYLCASSSSGRGSQETQYFGPGTRLLVL.

CDR3 coding DNA: TGTGCCACCAGCAGAATTAGCGGGTTGAGCTCCTACAATGAGCAGTTCTTC. Amino acids: CATSRISGLSSYNEQFF. This chain connects TRBV15 to TRBJ2-1, with 7 bases lining up with TRBD2. After removal of 2 bases from V and 0 bases from J, the junction contained 7 bases not matched to a gene. The CDR3 loop spans 17 amino acids. Germline V gives CDR1 LNHNV, CDR2 YYDKDF (reference sequence). Filled out from reference TRBV15 and TRBJ2-1, the complete variable domain reads DAMVIQNPRYQVTQFGKPVTLSCSQTLNHNVMYWYQQKSSQAPKLLFHYYDKDFNNEADTPDNFQSRRPNTSFCFLDIRSPGLGDTAMYLCATSRISGLSSYNEQFFGPGTRLTVL.

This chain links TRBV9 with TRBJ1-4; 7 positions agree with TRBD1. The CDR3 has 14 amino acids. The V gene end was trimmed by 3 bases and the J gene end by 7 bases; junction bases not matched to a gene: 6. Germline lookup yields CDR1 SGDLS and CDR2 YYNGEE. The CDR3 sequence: CASSEGASVEKLFF. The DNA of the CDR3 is TGTGCCAGCAGCGAGGGGGCGTCGGTTGAAAAACTGTTTTTT.

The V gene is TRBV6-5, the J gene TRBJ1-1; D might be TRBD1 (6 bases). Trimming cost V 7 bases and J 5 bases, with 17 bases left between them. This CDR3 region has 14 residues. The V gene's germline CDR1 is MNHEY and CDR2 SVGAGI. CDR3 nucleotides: TGTGCCAGCAAAACAGGGTCTCAGGGGACTGAAGCTTTCTTT. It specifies CASKTGSQGTEAFF.

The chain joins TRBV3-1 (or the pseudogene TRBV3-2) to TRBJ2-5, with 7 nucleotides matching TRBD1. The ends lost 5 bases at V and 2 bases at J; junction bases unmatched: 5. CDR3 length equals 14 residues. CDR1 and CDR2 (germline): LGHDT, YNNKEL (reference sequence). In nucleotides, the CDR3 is TGTGCCAGCAGCAACCGGGACAGACAAGAGACCCAGTACTTC. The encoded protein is CASSNRDRQETQYF.

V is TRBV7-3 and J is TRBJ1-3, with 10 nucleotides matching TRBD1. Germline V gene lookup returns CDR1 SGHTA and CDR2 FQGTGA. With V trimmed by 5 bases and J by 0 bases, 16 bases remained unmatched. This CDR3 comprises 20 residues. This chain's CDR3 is CASSGKTGQGSKSSGNTIYF. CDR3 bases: TGTGCCAGCAGCGGGAAGACGGGACAGGGGAGTAAGAGCTCTGGAAACACCATATATTTT. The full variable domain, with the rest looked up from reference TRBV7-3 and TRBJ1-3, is GAGVSQTPSNKVTEKGKYVELRCDPISGHTALYWYRQSLGQGPEFLIYFQGTGAADDSGLPNDRFFAVRPEGSVSTLKIQRTERGDSAVYLCASSGKTGQGSKSSGNTIYFGEGSWLTVV.

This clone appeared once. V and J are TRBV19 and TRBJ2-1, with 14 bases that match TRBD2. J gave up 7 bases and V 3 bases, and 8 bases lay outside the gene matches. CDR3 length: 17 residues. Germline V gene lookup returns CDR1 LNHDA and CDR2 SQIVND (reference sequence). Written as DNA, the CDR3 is TGTGCCAGTAGTATTTGGGGACTAGCGGGAGCTGCGAATGAGCAGTTCTTC. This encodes CASSIWGLAGAANEQFF.

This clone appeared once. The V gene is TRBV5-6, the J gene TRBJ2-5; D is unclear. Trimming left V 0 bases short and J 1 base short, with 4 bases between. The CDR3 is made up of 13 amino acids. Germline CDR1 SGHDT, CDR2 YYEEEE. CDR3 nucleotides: TGTGCCAGCAGCTTGGGGCCCCAAGAGACCCAGTACTTC. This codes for CASSLGPQETQYF.

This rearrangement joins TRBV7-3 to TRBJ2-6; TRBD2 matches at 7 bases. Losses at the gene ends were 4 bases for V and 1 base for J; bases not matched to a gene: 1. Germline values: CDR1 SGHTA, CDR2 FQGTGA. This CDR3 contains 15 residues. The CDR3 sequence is CASSSGGSGANVLTF. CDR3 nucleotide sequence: TGTGCCAGCAGCTCGGGAGGTTCTGGGGCCAACGTCCTGACTTTC.

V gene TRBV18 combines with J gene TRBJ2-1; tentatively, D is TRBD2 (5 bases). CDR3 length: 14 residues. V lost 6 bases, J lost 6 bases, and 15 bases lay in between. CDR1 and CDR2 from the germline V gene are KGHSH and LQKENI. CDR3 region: CASSISREANEQFF. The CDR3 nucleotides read TGTGCCAGCTCCATATCCCGGGAAGCCAATGAGCAGTTCTTC.

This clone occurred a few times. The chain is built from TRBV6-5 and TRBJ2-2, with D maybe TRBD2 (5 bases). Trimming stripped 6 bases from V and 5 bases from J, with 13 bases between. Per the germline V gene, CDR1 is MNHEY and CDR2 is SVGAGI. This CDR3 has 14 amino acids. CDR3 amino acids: CASRRGSGTGELFF. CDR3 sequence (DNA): TGTGCCAGCAGGAGAGGGAGTGGGACCGGGGAGCTGTTTTTT.

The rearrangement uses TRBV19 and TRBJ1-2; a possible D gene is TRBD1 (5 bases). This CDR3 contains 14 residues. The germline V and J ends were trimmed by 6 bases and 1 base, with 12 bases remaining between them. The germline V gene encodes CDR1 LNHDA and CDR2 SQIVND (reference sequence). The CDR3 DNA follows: TGTGCCAGTAGCCTAGACAGCCTTAACTATGGCTACACCTTC. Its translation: CASSLDSLNYGYTF.

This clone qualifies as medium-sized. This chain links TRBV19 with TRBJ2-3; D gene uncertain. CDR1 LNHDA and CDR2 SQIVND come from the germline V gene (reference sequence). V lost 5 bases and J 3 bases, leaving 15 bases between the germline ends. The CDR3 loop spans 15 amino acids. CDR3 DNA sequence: TGTGCCAGTAGTGTCGACACCCGGTCGACAGATACGCAGTATTTT. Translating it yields CASSVDTRSTDTQYF.

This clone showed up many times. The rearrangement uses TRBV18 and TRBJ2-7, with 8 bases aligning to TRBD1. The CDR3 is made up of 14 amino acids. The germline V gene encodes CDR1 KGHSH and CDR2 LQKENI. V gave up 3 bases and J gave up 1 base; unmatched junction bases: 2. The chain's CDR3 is CASSPRGLSYEQYF. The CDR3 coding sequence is TGTGCCAGCTCACCCAGGGGGCTTTCCTACGAGCAGTACTTC.

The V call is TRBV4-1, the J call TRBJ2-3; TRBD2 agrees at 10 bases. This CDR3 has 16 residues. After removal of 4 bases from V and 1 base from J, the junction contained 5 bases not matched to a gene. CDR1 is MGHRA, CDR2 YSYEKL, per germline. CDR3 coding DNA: TGCGCCAGCAGCCCCCCAGCGGGAGGGGGCACAGATACGCAGTATTTT. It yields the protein CASSPPAGGGTDTQYF.

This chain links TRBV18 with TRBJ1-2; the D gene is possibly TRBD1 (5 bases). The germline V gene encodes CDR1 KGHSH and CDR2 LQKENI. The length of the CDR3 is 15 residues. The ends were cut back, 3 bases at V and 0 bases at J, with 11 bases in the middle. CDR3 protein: CASSPLDTANYGYTF. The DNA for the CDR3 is TGTGCCAGCTCACCTTTGGACACCGCTAACTATGGCTACACCTTC. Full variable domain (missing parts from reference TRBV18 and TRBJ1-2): NAGVMQNPRHLVRRRGQEARLRCSPMKGHSHVYWYRQLPEEGLKFMVYLQKENIIDESGMPKERFSAEFPKEGPSILRIQQVVRGDSAAYFCASSPLDTANYGYTFGSGTRLTVV.